The clone carrying this T cell receptor (beta chain) was seen at least ten times. TCRdb re-derived calls from the 5' RACE reads in MiXCR, one entry per CDR3 protein. The data contain about 240,000 distinct CDR3 sequences, roughly 13% of them seen just once; the ten biggest clones take up 3.5% to 5%. These data belong to a study of identical twins. Losses at the gene ends were 4 bases for V and 4 bases for J; bases not matched to a gene: 9. The CDR3 loop spans 15 amino acids. Germline-derived CDR1 and CDR2 are SGHRS and YFSETQ. These data were also reused for a study on yellow fever vaccine responses in identical twins.

The rearrangement uses TRBV5-1 and TRBJ2-5; 8 positions match TRBD1. The sequenced sample consisted of memory (CD45RO+) T cells sorted from blood. The TCR sequence derives from a woman aged 18-29 years in good health. CDR3 bases: TGCGCCAGCAGCACAGGACAGGGAGGCGGAGAGACCCAGTACTTC. It is translated as CASSTGQGGGETQYF. Full variable domain (rest looked up from reference TRBV5-1 and TRBJ2-5): KAGVTQTPRYLIKTRGQQVTLSCSPISGHRSVSWYQQTPGQGLQFLFEYFSETQRNKGNFPGRFSGRQFSNSRSEMNVSTLELGDSALYLCASSTGQGGGETQYFGPGTRLLVL.